One and the same sample provided the 23 T cell receptor beta chains below, sequenced in a study of technical replicates of blood from four donors. Libraries were prepared by immunoSEQ multiplex PCR; TCRdb keeps only in-frame clonotypes and omits some of them. The sample lists approximately 65,000 clones; approximately 86% were seen once. The sample consisted of PBMCs. These receptor sequences come from a human donor in good health. Some clones in this sample may be carry-over from other donors' samples.

The chain employs TRBV6-6 and TRBJ1-1, with TRBD1 as a possible D gene (6 bases). The V end lost 6 bases, the J end lost 6 bases, and 20 bases lay between the germline ends. Germline V lookup: CDR1 MNHNY, CDR2 SVGAGI (reference sequence). The CDR3 has 15 residues. The CDR3 DNA reads TGTGCCAGCAGCCCTGGCCGGGGGGCGAGGGCTGAAGCTTTCTTT. Amino acids: CASSPGRGARAEAFF.

The DNA for the CDR3 is TGTGCCAGCAGCTTCTCCGGGCTAGCGGGAGATACGTACGAGCAGTACTTC. Protein product: CASSFSGLAGDTYEQYF. The chain combines TRBV7-9 with TRBJ2-7, with 10 bases aligning to TRBD2. The CDR3 loop spans 17 amino acids. Germline loops: CDR1 SEHNR, CDR2 FQNEAQ (reference sequence). The ends lost 3 bases at V and 4 bases at J; junction bases unmatched: 12.

This clone was counted only a few times. CDR3 bases: TGTGCCAGCAGCTTCGGACAGCTTGATGGCTACACCTTC. Translating gives CASSFGQLDGYTF. The chain uses TRBV7-8 and TRBJ1-2; possible D gene TRBD1, 6 bases. CDR3 length: 13 amino acids. Trimming left V 3 bases short and J 6 bases short, with 11 bases between. The germline V gene encodes CDR1 SGHVS and CDR2 FQNEAQ.

The genes are TRBV18 and TRBJ1-4; D perhaps matches TRBD1 (5 bases). V was clipped by 3 bases and J by 8 bases, with 16 bases between them. CDR3 size: 15 residues. Looked up from germline, CDR1 is KGHSH and CDR2 is LQKENI. The CDR3 coding sequence is TGTGCCAGCTCACCGGACATGTCCCCAGGGGAAAAACTGTTTTTT. Its translation is CASSPDMSPGEKLFF.

This rearrangement joins TRBV5-4 to TRBJ2-5; TRBD1 might be the D (6 bases). The CDR3 loop spans 12 amino acids. V was pared by 1 base and J by 5 bases, with 6 bases between. Germline loops: CDR1 SGHNT, CDR2 YYREEE (reference sequence). CDR3 DNA: TGTGCCAGCAGCTTGACAGGGGAGACCCAGTACTTC. This codes for CASSLTGETQYF. The full variable domain, in which reference TRBV5-4 and TRBJ2-5 provide the parts outside the CDR3, is ETGVTQSPTHLIKTRGQQVTLRCSSQSGHNTVSWYQQALGQGPQFIFQYYREEENGRGNFPPRFSGLQFPNYSSELNVNALELDDSALYLCASSLTGETQYFGPGTRLLVL.

The table lists this clone with a count of one. This rearrangement joins TRBV4-1 to TRBJ2-7; no reliable D call. The CDR3 runs to 14 residues. Germline-derived CDR1 and CDR2 are MGHRA and YSYEKL. V lost 4 bases and J lost 2, with 12 bases in between. CDR3 sequence reads: CASSPYEPPYEQYF. In nucleotides, the CDR3 is TGCGCCAGCAGCCCGTACGAGCCGCCCTACGAGCAGTACTTC.

The chain links TRBV6-4 to TRBJ2-3; perhaps TRBD1 as D (6 bases). CDR3 length: 14 residues. V lost 4 bases, J lost 1 base, and 9 bases lay in between. Germline V gene sequence: CDR1 MRHNA, CDR2 SNTAGT. CDR3 residues: CASSGSGGTDTQYF. CDR3 coding DNA: TGTGCCAGCAGTGGTTCAGGGGGCACAGATACGCAGTATTTT.

This sequence joins TRBV10-3 and TRBJ2-5, with TRBD2 as a possible D gene (6 bases). This CDR3 has 15 residues. The V end lost 3 bases, the J end lost 3 bases, and 14 bases lay between the germline ends. CDR1 and CDR2 (germline): ENHRY, SYGVKD. CDR3 DNA sequence: TGTGCCATCAGTGATCCCGGCGGGGCAGAAGAGACCCAGTACTTC. Its translation is CAISDPGGAEETQYF.

The rearrangement uses TRBV11-1 and TRBJ2-3, with 8 positions matching TRBD2. The junction had 9 bases not matched to a gene; V was cut back by 3 bases and J by 4 bases. This CDR3 is 16 amino acids long. Germline CDR1 is SGHAT and CDR2 is FQDESV (reference sequence). This CDR3 reads CASSFSVAGMADTQYF. Written as DNA, the CDR3 is TGTGCCAGCAGCTTCTCGGTAGCGGGGATGGCAGATACGCAGTATTTT.

This clone was recorded a few times. The chain carries TRBV6-6 and TRBJ1-1; weak D call: TRBD1 (5 bases). Germline V gene sequence: CDR1 MNHNY, CDR2 SVGAGI (reference sequence). V was clipped by 7 bases and J by 5 bases, with 11 bases between them. The length of the CDR3 is 12 residues. CDR3 in amino acids: CASTRGRTEAFF. For the CDR3, the DNA is TGTGCCAGCACTCGGGGGAGGACTGAAGCTTTCTTT.

The table lists this clone with a count of one. The chain has TRBV7-9 and TRBJ2-3; perhaps TRBD2 as D (5 bases). CDR1 is SEHNR and CDR2 is FQNEAQ in the germline V gene (reference sequence). This CDR3 has 14 amino acids. V shed 2 bases and J shed 5 bases, with 11 bases lying between them. The CDR3 loop reads CASSLIGRGDTQYF. The CDR3 coding sequence is TGTGCCAGCAGCTTAATTGGGAGAGGAGATACGCAGTATTTT.

The chain employs TRBV5-6 and TRBJ2-3; maybe TRBD1 (6 bases). CDR3 length: 15 residues. The V gene lost 4 bases and the J gene lost 1 base, with 13 bases spanning the gap. Germline loops: CDR1 SGHDT, CDR2 YYEEEE. The CDR3 DNA reads as TGTGCCAGCAGCCCTGGGGGCAGGGGCACAGATACGCAGTATTTT. Translated, it gives CASSPGGRGTDTQYF.

The chain combines TRBV5-1 with TRBJ2-5; 11 nucleotides agree with TRBD1. The junction had 7 bases not matched to a gene; V was cut back by 0 bases and J by 0 bases. This CDR3 has 18 amino acids. Germline V lookup: CDR1 SGHRS, CDR2 YFSETQ. The CDR3 reads CASSLGVGDRGYQETQYF. In DNA, the CDR3 is TGCGCCAGCAGCTTGGGGGTCGGGGACAGGGGGTACCAAGAGACCCAGTACTTC.

This clone was seen a single time. The gene calls are TRBV6-1 and TRBJ2-7; 9 bases are shared with TRBD1. The CDR3 consists of 14 residues. Germline assignment: CDR1 MNHNS and CDR2 SASEGT. V shed 7 bases and J 3 bases; nucleotides not matched to a gene: 7. CDR3 DNA: TGTGCCAGCAATCCGCCGGGACAGGGCTACGAGCAGTACTTC. Translation: CASNPPGQGYEQYF.

The chain recombines TRBV20-1 with TRBJ1-2; TRBD1 matches 7 bases. The CDR3 consists of 11 residues. V lost 6 bases and J lost 6; bases outside the gene matches: 4. Germline V lookup: CDR1 DFQATT, CDR2 SNEGSKA (reference sequence). For the CDR3, the DNA is TGCAGTGCCCTACAGGGGAATGGCTACACCTTC. This translates into CSALQGNGYTF.

This chain joins TRBV2 and TRBJ2-7; perhaps TRBD2 as D (5 bases). The CDR3 runs 13 residues. Germline CDR1 and CDR2: SNHLY and FYNNEI. V was cut by 7 bases and J by 6 bases, with 16 bases left in between. As DNA, the CDR3 is TGTGCCAGCAAAGGGTCCAACGGGGTCGAGCAGTACTTC. It translates to CASKGSNGVEQYF.

The chain links TRBV30 to TRBJ2-1, with 8 nucleotides matching TRBD2. With 1 base clipped from V and 6 bases from J, the junction kept 8 bases outside the gene matches. The germline CDR1 and CDR2 sequences are GTSNPN and SVGIG (reference sequence). The CDR3 spans 15 residues. The CDR3 sequence is CAWSAPGLGGNEQFF. CDR3 nucleotides: TGTGCCTGGAGTGCCCCGGGACTAGGGGGCAATGAGCAGTTCTTC.

This rearrangement joins TRBV5-3 to TRBJ2-1; D may be TRBD2 (6 bases). TRBV5-3 is labeled an ORF, and its function is uncertain. This CDR3 is 14 amino acids long. V was cut by 4 bases and J by 7 bases, with 15 bases left in between. The CDR3 reads CARSARTTINEQFF. In DNA form, the CDR3 reads TGTGCCAGAAGCGCACGGACTACGATAAATGAGCAGTTCTTC.

This clone was picked up many times. This chain links TRBV7-9 with TRBJ1-6, with a weak D call TRBD1 (6 bases). Germline V gene lookup returns CDR1 SEHNR and CDR2 FQNEAQ (reference sequence). The CDR3 contains 16 residues. Trimming removed 5 bases at V and 10 bases at J, with 21 bases between. The CDR3 protein is CASSADRSTRASPLHF. In DNA form, the CDR3 reads TGTGCCAGCAGCGCTGACAGGTCCACTAGGGCATCACCCCTCCACTTT.

Only one count was recorded for this clone. The rearrangement uses TRBV27 and TRBJ1-1; 8 positions match TRBD1. J lost 5 bases, V lost 3 bases, and 17 bases had no gene match. Per germline, CDR1 MNHEY and CDR2 SMNVEV (reference sequence). The CDR3 is made up of 18 amino acids. Here the CDR3 DNA reads TGTGCCAGCAGTTTCCGGCTCGGGACAGGAGTCTCCCGAACTGAAGCTTTCTTT. It specifies CASSFRLGTGVSRTEAFF.

Notes on this clone: An end of the junction differs from the germline gene, which may be a read error. V is TRBV7-2 and J is TRBJ2-7, with D possibly being TRBD1 (6 bases). The CDR3 is 16 amino acids. The germline V gene has CDR1 SGHTA and CDR2 FQGNSA. CDR3 DNA: TGTGCCAGCAGCGGGGGCGGACTCTCCAGTGCTTACGGGCAGTACTTC. The encoded protein is CASSGGGLSSAYGQYF.

The gene calls are TRBV4-2 and TRBJ2-5; 10 bases match TRBD2. Per germline, CDR1 LGHNA and CDR2 YNFKEQ. The length of the CDR3 is 16 residues. J gave up 2 bases and V 0 bases, and 3 bases lay outside the gene matches. CDR3 amino acids: CASSQDGAGGQETQYF. In DNA form, the CDR3 reads TGTGCCAGCAGCCAAGATGGAGCGGGAGGGCAAGAGACCCAGTACTTC.

V gene TRBV9 combines with J gene TRBJ2-7; D unresolved. V was cut by 0 bases and J by 0 bases, with 10 bases left in between. The CDR3 spans 15 residues. Germline lookup yields CDR1 SGDLS and CDR2 YYNGEE. The CDR3 spells CASSVAGVSSYEQYF. The CDR3 coding sequence is TGTGCCAGCAGCGTAGCGGGTGTGAGCTCCTACGAGCAGTACTTC.